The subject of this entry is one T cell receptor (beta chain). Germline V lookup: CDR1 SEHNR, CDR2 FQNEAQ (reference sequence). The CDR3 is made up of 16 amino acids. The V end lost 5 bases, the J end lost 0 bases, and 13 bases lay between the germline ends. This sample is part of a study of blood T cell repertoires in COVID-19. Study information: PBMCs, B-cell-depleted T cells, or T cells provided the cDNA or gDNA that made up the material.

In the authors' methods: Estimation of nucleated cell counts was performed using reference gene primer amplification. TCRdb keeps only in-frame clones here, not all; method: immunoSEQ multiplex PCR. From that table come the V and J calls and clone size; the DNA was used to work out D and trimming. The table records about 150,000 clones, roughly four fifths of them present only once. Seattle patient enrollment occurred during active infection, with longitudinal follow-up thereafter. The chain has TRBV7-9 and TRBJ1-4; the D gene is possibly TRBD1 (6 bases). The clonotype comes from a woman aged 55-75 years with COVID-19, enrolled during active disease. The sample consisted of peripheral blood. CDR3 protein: CASSPERGTTNEKLFF. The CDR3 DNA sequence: TGTGCCAGCAGCCCGGAGAGGGGGACAACTAATGAAAAACTGTTTTTT.